These T cell receptor beta chains were read from a single sample in a study of blood T cell repertoires in COVID-19. Produced via immunoSEQ multiplex PCR; TCRdb's table is partial and in-frame only. The sample yields approximately 140,000 clones, 86% seen once. Sequencing input: peripheral blood. The receptors shown here come from a woman aged 60-70 years with acute or convalescent COVID-19. The CDR3 runs from the conserved cysteine through the conserved F or W. Each record gives: V gene, clone size, J gene, D gene, CDR3 DNA, CDR3 protein. The D gene is left open where the match is weak. Only some rows state a clone size, as once, few, many or a class for expanded clones.

TRBV6-4,NA,TRBJ1-6,NA,TGTGCCAGCAGTGAAAACGCAGGGTCTTGGGGTTCACCCCTCCACTTT,CASSENAGSWGSPLHF
TRBV10-3,NA,TRBJ2-6,NA,TGTGCCATCAGTGAACAGGGCCCTGGGGCCAACGTCCTGACTTTC,CAISEQGPGANVLTF
TRBV7-3,NA,TRBJ2-1,TRBD2,TGTGCCAGCAGCTTAAGGCTAGCGGGGGACAATGAGCAGTTCTTC,CASSLRLAGDNEQFF
TRBV30,NA,TRBJ1-2,NA,TGTGCCTGGACCCAAACAGGGTATGGCTACACCTTC,CAWTQTGYGYTF
TRBV5-5,NA,TRBJ2-7,TRBD1,TGTGCCAGCAGCCCAGGGACAGGGACCTACGAGCAGTACTTC,CASSPGTGTYEQYF
TRBV6-5,NA,TRBJ2-3,NA,TGTGCCAGCGACACCGATACGCAGTATTTT,CASDTDTQYF
TRBV5-6,NA,TRBJ2-7,NA,TGTGCCAGCAACCAACAGGGCGCCTACTCCTACGAGCAGTACTTC,CASNQQGAYSYEQYF
TRBV5-5,NA,TRBJ1-4,NA,TGTGCCAGCAGCCTGGCGGTAGTAAATGAAAAACTGTTTTTT,CASSLAVVNEKLFF
TRBV18,NA,TRBJ1-1,NA,TGTGCCGGCTCGCCCCAGGGGAGGAACACTGAAGCTTTCTTT,CAGSPQGRNTEAFF
TRBV9,NA,TRBJ2-7,TRBD2,TGTGCCAGCAGCGTAGGTACGGGAGGCTACGAGCAGTGCTTC,CASSVGTGGYEQCF
TRBV21-1,NA,TRBJ1-6,NA,TGTGCCAGCAGCAGACCCCCAGGGCCTAGGGATAATTCACCCCTCCACTTT,CASSRPPGPRDNSPLHF
TRBV18,NA,TRBJ1-1,NA,TGTGCCAGCTCACCCACGGGAGGGACTGGTAACACTGAAGCTTTCTTT,CASSPTGGTGNTEAFF
TRBV28,few,TRBJ2-2,TRBD1,TGTGCCAGCAGTTTTGGGACAGGGGCCACCGGGGAGCTGTTTTTT,CASSFGTGATGELFF
TRBV30,few,TRBJ2-7,NA,TGTGCCTGGAGCAACTACGAGCAGTACTTC,CAWSNYEQYF
TRBV10-3,NA,TRBJ2-3,TRBD2,TGTGCCATCAGCGGCGTTGCCTACGGGACTAGCTTAACCACAGATACGCAGTATTTT,CAISGVAYGTSLTTDTQYF
TRBV6-5,NA,TRBJ1-2,NA,TGTGCCAGCAGACCGCTGACAGCAAAGGATGGCTACACCTTC,CASRPLTAKDGYTF
TRBV7-2,NA,TRBJ1-6,NA,TGTGCCAGCAATGAGAATTCACCCCTCCACTTT,CASNENSPLHF